The 27 T cell receptor beta chains given below trace back to one sample, sequenced in a study of blood T cell repertoires in COVID-19. Produced via immunoSEQ multiplex PCR; TCRdb's table is partial and in-frame only. The sample records roughly 150,000 clones, under 95% being singletons. Sequencing was performed on peripheral blood. These receptors all come from a young man with COVID-19, enrolled during active disease.

This rearrangement joins TRBV27 to TRBJ2-7, with D perhaps TRBD2 (5 bases). CDR3 length: 14 residues. Germline-derived CDR1 and CDR2 are MNHEY and SMNVEV (reference sequence). The V end was cut by 3 bases, the J end by 11 bases, with 20 bases between. The CDR3 coding sequence is TGTGCCAGCAGTTTGGACGGACTCTACGTTAAGGAGTACTTC. It codes for CASSLDGLYVKEYF.

This sequence joins TRBV28 and TRBJ1-1; possible D gene TRBD1, 5 bases. The V and J ends lost 3 bases and 3 bases respectively, with 11 bases between them. The CDR3 contains 14 residues. Per the germline V gene, CDR1 is MDHEN and CDR2 is SYDVKM. The CDR3 reads CASSLMGGYTEAFF. The CDR3 DNA reads as TGTGCCAGCAGTTTGATGGGGGGATACACTGAAGCTTTCTTT.

This chain joins TRBV6-6 and TRBJ2-2; 7 bases match TRBD2. The germline V gene encodes CDR1 MNHNY and CDR2 SVGAGI (reference sequence). J lost 6 bases, V lost 2 bases, and 6 bases had no gene match. This CDR3 has 15 amino acids. CDR3 coding DNA: TGTGCCAGCAGTTACAACGCGGGGGACGCCGGGGAGCTGTTTTTT. It encodes CASSYNAGDAGELFF.

The chain carries TRBV15 and TRBJ2-5; D is perhaps TRBD1 (5 bases). CDR1 is LNHNV, CDR2 YYDKDF, per germline (reference sequence). Trimming removed 5 bases from V and 3 bases from J, with 16 bases in between. The CDR3 totals 15 residues. For the CDR3, the DNA is TGTGCCACCAGCGGGGCCTCGGCTGGAAAAGAGACCCAGTACTTC. It translates to CATSGASAGKETQYF. Full variable domain (rest looked up from reference TRBV15 and TRBJ2-5): DAMVIQNPRYQVTQFGKPVTLSCSQTLNHNVMYWYQQKSSQAPKLLFHYYDKDFNNEADTPDNFQSRRPNTSFCFLDIRSPGLGDTAMYLCATSGASAGKETQYFGPGTRLLVL.

This clone was seen a handful of times. This chain uses TRBV19 with TRBJ1-6; 9 positions agree with TRBD1. This CDR3 is built from 15 residues. Germline values: CDR1 LNHDA, CDR2 SQIVND (reference sequence). J lost 9 bases, V lost 6 bases, and 9 bases had no gene match. The CDR3 DNA sequence: TGTGCCAGTAGGACTACCGGGACAGGGACTTCACCCCTCCACTTT. This gives the protein CASRTTGTGTSPLHF.

The V call is TRBV2, the J call TRBJ2-2, with 10 bases aligning to TRBD1. Looked up from germline, CDR1 is SNHLY and CDR2 is FYNNEI. With V trimmed by 1 base and J by 5 bases, 1 base remained unmatched. The CDR3 extends over 15 amino acids. As DNA, the CDR3 is TGTGCCAGCAGTGAAGGGACAGGGGGAACCGGGGAGCTGTTTTTT. Translation: CASSEGTGGTGELFF.

This chain joins TRBV23-1 and TRBJ2-2, with 8 nucleotides matching TRBD1. TRBV23-1 is given ORF status, its function remaining uncertain. This CDR3 spans 18 amino acids. J was trimmed by 0 bases and V by 4 bases; bases with no gene match: 10. The CDR3 sequence is CASSLTWGTGTNTGELFF. In DNA form, the CDR3 reads TGCGCCAGCAGTCTCACCTGGGGGACAGGAACGAACACCGGGGAGCTGTTTTTT.

CDR3 sequence: CASSSQREALGTQYF. The CDR3 DNA reads as TGTGCCAGCAGTTCCCAGCGGGAGGCCTTAGGGACCCAGTACTTC. The V and J genes are TRBV27 and TRBJ2-5; 9 nucleotides line up with TRBD2. Germline values: CDR1 MNHEY, CDR2 SMNVEV (reference sequence). The ends lost 4 bases at V and 7 bases at J; junction bases unmatched: 10. The CDR3 is 15 amino acids.

This sequence joins TRBV3-1 (or the pseudogene TRBV3-2) and TRBJ1-2; D gene ambiguous. Per the germline V gene, CDR1 is LGHDT and CDR2 is YNNKEL (reference sequence). This CDR3 has 16 amino acids. Trimming took 1 base from V and 4 from J, leaving 16 bases between them. The CDR3 bases are TGTGCCAGCAGCCAAGGAATGGCGGAAACGGCCTATGGCTACACCTTC. This gives the protein CASSQGMAETAYGYTF.

The chain is built from TRBV6-5 and TRBJ1-5, with D uncertain. The CDR3 sequence is 13 residues long. The V gene's germline CDR1 is MNHEY and CDR2 SVGAGI. The V end was cut by 6 bases, the J end by 0 bases, with 6 bases between. CDR3 loop: CASRQHSNQPQHF. In DNA, the CDR3 is TGTGCCAGCAGACAGCATAGCAATCAGCCCCAGCATTTT.

The V gene is TRBV24-1, the J gene TRBJ2-3; D gene uncertain. Germline V lookup: CDR1 KGHDR, CDR2 SFDVKD. The CDR3 sequence is 15 residues long. Trimming cost V 9 bases and J 0 bases, with 15 bases left between them. CDR3 sequence: CATAMLGDSTDTQYF. CDR3 coding DNA: TGTGCCACCGCAATGCTAGGAGACAGCACAGATACGCAGTATTTT.

V is TRBV7-2 and J is TRBJ2-7, with D hard to call. Germline V CDR1 and CDR2: SGHTA, FQGNSA. The germline V and J ends were trimmed by 1 base and 5 bases, with 12 bases remaining between them. This CDR3 contains 14 residues. The CDR3 sequence is CASSLESSSDEQYF. CDR3 nucleotides: TGTGCCAGCAGCTTAGAGTCCTCCAGCGACGAGCAGTACTTC.

This chain joins TRBV7-4 and TRBJ2-3; D gene uncertain. The CDR3 spans 11 residues. CDR1 and CDR2 from the germline V gene are SGHVT and SQSDAQ. The V end lost 5 bases, the J end lost 6 bases, and 6 bases lay between the germline ends. The chain's CDR3 is CASSTEDTQYF. The CDR3 DNA reads as TGTGCCAGCAGCACGGAGGATACGCAGTATTTT.

This chain connects TRBV2 to TRBJ2-7; TRBD2 might be the D (6 bases). Looked up from germline, CDR1 is SNHLY and CDR2 is FYNNEI. This CDR3 is built from 14 residues. Trimming left V 6 bases short and J 4 bases short, with 16 bases between. CDR3 residues: CASRGGLVLYEQYF. The CDR3 nucleotides are TGTGCCAGCAGGGGGGGTCTAGTGCTATACGAGCAGTACTTC.

There are a few counts of this clone. The V call is TRBV28, the J call TRBJ2-1; 7 bases are a match to TRBD2. V lost 5 bases to trimming and J lost 7 bases; unmatched junction nucleotides: 14. The CDR3 consists of 16 residues. Germline V gives CDR1 MDHEN, CDR2 SYDVKM. The CDR3 here is CASSPDPGAGPNEQFF. The CDR3 DNA is TGTGCCAGCAGTCCCGACCCAGGAGCGGGACCTAATGAGCAGTTCTTC. Full variable domain (outside the CDR3, taken from reference TRBV28 and TRBJ2-1): DVKVTQSSRYLVKRTGEKVFLECVQDMDHENMFWYRQDPGLGLRLIYFSYDVKMKEKGDIPEGYSVSREKKERFSLILESASTNQTSMYLCASSPDPGAGPNEQFFGPGTRLTVL.

The J gene is TRBJ2-2, the V gene TRBV13, with 7 bases that match TRBD1. Germline V gene sequence: CDR1 PRHDT, CDR2 FYEKMQ (reference sequence). This CDR3 has 15 residues. The junction had 5 bases not matched to a gene; V was cut back by 4 bases and J by 3 bases. CDR3 DNA: TGTGCCAGCAGCTCAGGGACAGATTACACCGGGGAGCTGTTTTTT. Translating it yields CASSSGTDYTGELFF.

The rearrangement uses TRBV9 and TRBJ2-3, with D unresolved. V gave up 0 bases and J gave up 6 bases, with 17 bases separating them. Germline CDR1 is SGDLS and CDR2 is YYNGEE. There are 16 residues in the CDR3. CDR3 nucleotide sequence: TGTGCCAGCAGCGTAGACGAGACTCCACTTTCCGATACGCAGTATTTT. It encodes CASSVDETPLSDTQYF.

Only one count was recorded for this clone. V and J are TRBV29-1 and TRBJ2-1; weak D call: TRBD1 (5 bases). V lost 4 bases and J 2 bases, leaving 9 bases between the germline ends. This CDR3 spans 13 amino acids. From germline, CDR1 is SQVTM and CDR2 ANQGSEA. The CDR3 protein is CSVAKTAYNEQFF. The CDR3 bases are TGCAGCGTTGCCAAGACAGCCTACAATGAGCAGTTCTTC.

The chain uses TRBV27 and TRBJ2-1; 11 bases line up with TRBD2. Germline lookup yields CDR1 MNHEY and CDR2 SMNVEV (reference sequence). This CDR3 is built from 17 residues. The J segment lost 4 bases and the V segment lost 5 bases, leaving 10 bases of the junction unmatched. In DNA form, the CDR3 reads TGTGCCAGCAGTCACCGGCCGGGACTAGCGGAGTACAATGAGCAGTTCTTC. Translated, it gives CASSHRPGLAEYNEQFF.

The V gene is TRBV20-1, the J gene TRBJ2-7, with 7 bases aligning to TRBD1. This CDR3 is built from 11 residues. Germline V gives CDR1 DFQATT, CDR2 SNEGSKA (reference sequence). With V trimmed by 6 bases and J by 6 bases, 5 bases remained unmatched. CDR3 protein: CSAQTGFEQYF. The CDR3 coding sequence is TGCAGTGCACAGACAGGGTTCGAGCAGTACTTC.

CDR3 bases: TGTGCCAGCAGCCTGACACTTAACACTGAAGCTTTCTTT. Translated, it gives CASSLTLNTEAFF. This chain connects TRBV12-3 or TRBV12-4 to TRBJ1-1; D remains unclear. The CDR3 extends over 13 amino acids. The V gene lost 6 bases and the J gene lost 2 bases, with 10 bases spanning the gap.

The chain is built from TRBV4-3 and TRBJ2-7, with a weak D call TRBD2 (6 bases). The V end lost 0 bases, the J end lost 2 bases, and 11 bases lay between the germline ends. CDR1 is LGHNA, CDR2 YSLEER, per germline. The CDR3 spans 15 residues. This chain's CDR3 is CASSQDPAGTYEQYF. DNA for the CDR3: TGCGCCAGCAGCCAAGATCCGGCGGGGACCTACGAGCAGTACTTC.

This sequence joins TRBV5-6 and TRBJ2-2; D is perhaps TRBD2 (6 bases). Looked up from germline, CDR1 is SGHDT and CDR2 is YYEEEE. There are 13 residues in the CDR3. V was clipped by 5 bases and J by 8 bases, with 13 bases between them. The CDR3 DNA reads TGTGCCAGCAGGGCGGGGCAAGTGGGGGAGCTGTTTTTT. As protein: CASRAGQVGELFF.

V usage is TRBV27 and J usage is TRBJ2-7; TRBD1 matches 9 bases. The CDR3 is 14 residues long. The V and J ends lost 7 bases and 3 bases, in that order; junction bases with no gene match: 7. Germline V lookup: CDR1 MNHEY, CDR2 SMNVEV (reference sequence). The CDR3 DNA is TGTGCCAGCATTTACACAGGGGGCGTCTACGAGCAGTACTTC. The encoded protein is CASIYTGGVYEQYF.

The rearrangement links TRBV7-2 to TRBJ2-7; a weak D match, TRBD1 (5 bases). The CDR3 sequence is 12 residues long. V lost 1 base and J lost 9, with 10 bases in between. CDR1 SGHTA and CDR2 FQGNSA come from the germline V gene. The CDR3 loop reads CASSLGQGGQYF. As DNA, the CDR3 is TGTGCCAGCAGCTTAGGGCAGGGCGGGCAGTACTTC. Variable domain in full (rest from reference TRBV7-2 and TRBJ2-7): GAGVSQSPSNKVTEKGKDVELRCDPISGHTALYWYRQSLGQGLEFLIYFQGNSAPDKSGLPSDRFSAERTGGSVSTLTIQRTQQEDSAVYLCASSLGQGGQYFGPGTRLTVT.

The chain links TRBV5-5 to TRBJ2-5, with a possible D match to TRBD2 (5 bases). The V gene lost 4 bases and the J gene lost 4 bases, with 11 bases spanning the gap. This CDR3 has 13 residues. Germline V gives CDR1 SGHKS, CDR2 YYEKEE (reference sequence). The CDR3 here is CASSQNRGETQYF. CDR3 nucleotide sequence: TGTGCCAGCAGCCAGAACCGGGGAGAGACCCAGTACTTC.

This clone was seen a single time. CDR3 protein: CASSLARQPQHF. The CDR3 nucleotides are TGTGCCAGCAGCTTAGCGCGTCAGCCCCAGCATTTT. The rearrangement links TRBV7-9 to TRBJ1-5; D is unclear. The germline V gene encodes CDR1 SEHNR and CDR2 FQNEAQ (reference sequence). Deletions cut 0 bases from V and 6 bases from J, with 3 bases between. This CDR3 is built from 12 residues.